This entry describes one T cell receptor (beta chain). Antigen specificity is unknown. This entry comes from a study of STAT3 mutations in large granular lymphocyte leukemia. Study information: About 38% of treated T-LGLL patients showed hematologic response to immunosuppression.

Study-wide results and caveats: Some patients had persisting codominant clonotypes that could mask small clones. Samples missed the first appearance of the clone. In T-cell large granular lymphocyte leukemia, about half of patients showed multiple immunodominant subclonotypes. In several patients, dominant TCR clone burden exceeded STAT3 mutant burden, suggesting STAT3 mutation arose secondarily.

CDR1 SEHNR and CDR2 FQNEAQ come from the germline V gene (reference sequence). The CDR3 sequence is 14 residues long. Unmatched junction bases numbered 5, after V lost 3 bases and J lost 6 bases. Profiling relied on immunoSEQ multiplex PCR, and the TCRdb table lists in-frame clones only, not all of them. This table holds 17,000 or so clones, approximately 85% found once. The sequenced sample was peripheral blood mononuclear cells. V gene TRBV7-9 combines with J gene TRBJ2-5; 9 bases align to TRBD1. This TCR came from a man between 45 and 60 years old with T-cell large granular lymphocyte leukemia. Some clones in this sample may be carry-over from other donors' samples. In DNA, the CDR3 is TGTGCCAGCAGCTTTACAGGGGGCCGGAAGACCCAGTACTTC. This sequence encodes CASSFTGGRKTQYF.